Included here is one T cell receptor (beta chain) sequence, with context. The target antigen is unknown. Selected positively for CCR7 and CD45RO-negative, naive CD8 cells excluded terminally differentiated effector memory CD45RA+ cells. Germline CDR1 and CDR2: SGHNT and YENEEA. The junction had 4 bases not matched to a gene; V was cut back by 1 base and J by 2 bases. There are 16 residues in the CDR3. These data belong to a study of shared clonotypes between healthy human individuals. Each PCR replicate from the sorted subsets contained around 0.2 ug DNA, which is tens of thousands of T cell genomes. The repertoire was sequenced with immunoSEQ multiplex PCR; TCRdb's copy has only in-frame clones and lacks some. Of about 2.1 million clones listed, around 93% were seen once; the top ten hold around 1.7%. General study findings and limits: Sharing across four donors was seen in 4% to 6.5% of naive CD4 clonotypes.

The sequence was collected from a young man in good health. Some clones in this sample may be carry-over from other donors' samples. Sequenced: naive CD8+ T cells from PBMCs. The genes are TRBV11-3 and TRBJ2-3; 9 bases line up with TRBD1. Here the CDR3 reads CASSLAGQGITDTQYF. The DNA of the CDR3 is TGTGCCAGCAGCTTAGCTGGACAGGGGATCACAGATACGCAGTATTTT.